This T cell receptor beta chain was recorded in a study of blood T cell repertoires in COVID-19. In the study overall: COVID-19 samples collected from the United States, Italy and Spain covered acute and convalescent phases. Sources were T cells, B-cell-depleted T cells, or PBMCs; the material itself was cDNA or gDNA.

Seattle patient enrollment occurred during active infection, with longitudinal follow-up thereafter. The germline V gene has CDR1 MDHEN and CDR2 SYDVKM. V shed 4 bases, J shed 4 bases, and the junction held 3 bases outside the gene matches. The CDR3 is made up of 15 amino acids. Some clones are missing from TCRdb's copy, which holds only in-frame ones; the method was immunoSEQ multiplex PCR. The sample has approximately 290,000 clones; 70% to 85% are singletons. The TCR originated in a human donor with COVID-19, enrolled during active disease. The donor label of this sample is uncertain. The sequenced material came from peripheral blood. The V gene is TRBV28, the J gene TRBJ2-5, with 13 positions matching TRBD2. DNA of the CDR3: TGTGCCAGCAGTTCACTAGCGGGAGGGACAGAGACCCAGTACTTC. Translated, it gives CASSSLAGGTETQYF.